The rows below give T cell receptor beta chains drawn from one sample of a study of TIL therapy for anti-PD-1-resistant metastatic lung cancer. Using immunoSEQ multiplex PCR, the repertoire was profiled, and TCRdb retains in-frame clones only, with some absent. Of about 6,400 clones listed, roughly 60% are singletons. The input for sequencing was tumor tissue, taken at baseline. These receptors all stem from a person aged 25-85 years with non-small cell lung cancer. The CDR3 runs from the conserved cysteine through the conserved F or W. The D gene is left open where the match is weak. A clone size is listed for some rows: how often the clone was seen (once, few, many), or a class if it is expanded.

NA,TRBD2,15,TRBJ2-3,TRBV14,TGTGCCAGCAGCCCGACTAGCGTGGGAACAGATACGCAGTATTTT,CASSPTSVGTDTQYF
NA,NA,13,TRBJ1-5,TRBV18,TGTGCCAGCTCACCGGGACGGGATCAGCCCCAGCATTTT,CASSPGRDQPQHF
NA,NA,12,TRBJ2-1,TRBV7-8,TGTGCCAGCTCCGAGAAGTACAATGAGCAGTTCTTC,CASSEKYNEQFF
NA,NA,15,TRBJ2-4,TRBV28,TGTGCCAGGAGGATGGCGCAAGATACCAAAAACATTCAGTACTTC,CARRMAQDTKNIQYF
few,TRBD1,16,TRBJ1-1,TRBV19,TGTGCCAGTAGTGTGGAGAGTTTCAGGGGGCAGGCTGAAGCTTTCTTT,CASSVESFRGQAEAFF
NA,NA,16,TRBJ2-3,TRBV4-3,TGCGCCAGCAGCCAAGGGTGGGAGAGCGGCACAGATACGCAGTATTTT,CASSQGWESGTDTQYF
NA,TRBD1,15,TRBJ2-1,TRBV7-3,TGTGCCAGCAGCCGCGTAGGGACAGCTTTTAATGAGCAGTTCTTC,CASSRVGTAFNEQFF
NA,NA,16,TRBJ1-1,TRBV30,TGTGCCTGGAGTGGATCTTTGACGGGGGCCGTCACTGAAGCTTTCTTT,CAWSGSLTGAVTEAFF
few,TRBD1,15,TRBJ2-2,TRBV24-1,TGTGCCTCCTCGACAGGGGAGGATGTTCGCGGGGAGCTGTTTTTT,CASSTGEDVRGELFF
NA,TRBD1,17,TRBJ2-6,TRBV28,TGTGCCAGCAGTTCCGGGACAGATTCCTCTGGGGCCAACGTCCTGACTTTC,CASSSGTDSSGANVLTF
NA,NA,14,TRBJ2-3,TRBV6-6,TGTGCCAGCAGCTTCTCTGGGCCCACAGATACGCAGTATTTT,CASSFSGPTDTQYF
NA,NA,13,TRBJ1-2,TRBV27,TGTGCCAGCAGTTCCACAGGTTCCTATGGCTACACCTTC,CASSSTGSYGYTF
NA,TRBD2,18,TRBJ2-3,TRBV11-2,TGTGCCAGCAGCTTAGTTTCACCGGGACTAGCGGTCACAGATACGCAGTATTTT,CASSLVSPGLAVTDTQYF
NA,TRBD2,15,TRBJ2-3,TRBV28,TGTGCCAGCACTATAGCGGGATTAAGCACAGATACGCAGTATTTT,CASTIAGLSTDTQYF
few,NA,17,TRBJ2-7,TRBV4-3,TGCGCCAGCAGCCAAGAGGTGGGGGCGCAGTCTGGGGGCGAGCAGTACTTC,CASSQEVGAQSGGEQYF
few,NA,15,TRBJ2-3,TRBV10-1,TGCGCCAGCAGTGAGTCAACATCCTACACAGATACGCAGTATTTT,CASSESTSYTDTQYF
NA,TRBD1,14,TRBJ2-7,TRBV6-2/TRBV6-3,TGTGCCAGCAGTTGGGGACAGCTCCTCTACGAGCAGTACTTC,CASSWGQLLYEQYF
NA,TRBD2,19,TRBJ2-5,TRBV6-2/TRBV6-3,TGTGCCAGCAGTTACTCGACGGGCGGGAGAAGTGATTATACTGGGGCCCAGTACTTC,CASSYSTGGRSDYTGAQYF
NA,NA,11,TRBJ2-7,TRBV7-2,TGTGCCAGCGTTGACAGGTACGAGCAGTACTTC,CASVDRYEQYF
NA,NA,18,TRBJ2-1,TRBV28,TGTGCCAGCAAACCCAGGGGCCAACCGCGTCGATCCTACAATGAGCAGTTCTTC,CASKPRGQPRRSYNEQFF
NA,NA,15,TRBJ1-2,TRBV3-1/TRBV3-2,TGTGCCAGCAGCCAAGAATCTAGGGGGACGGGAGGCTACACCTTC,CASSQESRGTGGYTF
NA,TRBD1,14,TRBJ1-5,TRBV10-2,TGCGCCAGCAGCCGGGACAGGGTGGGTCAGCCCCAGCATTTT,CASSRDRVGQPQHF
NA,NA,15,TRBJ1-2,TRBV6-1,TGTGCCAGCAGTGAAGTTAGCAGATCACCCTATGGCTACACCTTC,CASSEVSRSPYGYTF
NA,NA,14,TRBJ1-1,TRBV28,TGTGCCAGCAGTTTCGGCATTAGGAACACTGAAGCTTTCTTT,CASSFGIRNTEAFF
NA,NA,14,TRBJ1-1,TRBV3-1/TRBV3-2,TGTGCCAGCAGCCAGAGACAGGTGGGGACTGAAGCTTTCTTT,CASSQRQVGTEAFF
NA,NA,17,TRBJ1-2,TRBV4-3,TGCGCCAGCAGCCAAAACCGCGGCGCAGGGCGTTCCTATGGCTACACCTTC,CASSQNRGAGRSYGYTF
NA,NA,15,TRBJ2-6,TRBV11-2,TGTGCCAGCAGCTCCCTGGGGGCTGGGGCCAACGTCCTGACTTTC,CASSSLGAGANVLTF
NA,TRBD1,17,TRBJ2-3,TRBV11-2,TGTGCCAGCAGCTTAGGGGCCAGGGGGTGGGGCACAGATACGCAGTATTTT,CASSLGARGWGTDTQYF
medium-sized,TRBD1,15,TRBJ1-4,TRBV5-4,TGTGCCAGCAGCTTGTGGGGACAGGGTAATGAAAAACTGTTTTTT,CASSLWGQGNEKLFF
NA,TRBD2,15,TRBJ2-4,TRBV7-2,TGTGCCAGCAGCTTAACTCGGGAGGGATGGGACATTCAGTACTTC,CASSLTREGWDIQYF
NA,TRBD1,15,TRBJ2-7,TRBV7-9,TGTGCCAGCAGCTTCCAGGGGGCAACGTCCTACGAGCAGTACTTC,CASSFQGATSYEQYF
NA,NA,13,TRBJ2-4,TRBV11-2,TGTGCCAGCAGCCCCGGGGGCGCGGGGGTTCAGTACTTC,CASSPGGAGVQYF
NA,NA,15,TRBJ2-1,TRBV11-2,TGTGCCAGCAGCCCCGGCGGTATGCGTTACAATGAGCAGTTCTTC,CASSPGGMRYNEQFF
NA,TRBD1,13,TRBJ1-2,TRBV27,TGTGCCAGCACGCGGGACAGCTCCAACGGCTACACCTTC,CASTRDSSNGYTF
NA,NA,14,TRBJ1-5,TRBV30,TGTGCCTGGAGTACCACGGCTAGCAATCAGCCCCAGCATTTT,CAWSTTASNQPQHF
NA,TRBD2,17,TRBJ2-3,TRBV10-3,TGTGCCATCAGTGACCTTGGACTAGCGGGAAGCACAGATACGCAGTATTTT,CAISDLGLAGSTDTQYF
NA,NA,13,TRBJ1-5,TRBV6-6,TGTGCCAGCAGTGCTATTCAGGGACAGCCCCAGCATTTT,CASSAIQGQPQHF
NA,TRBD2,16,TRBJ2-1,TRBV2,TGTGCCAGCAGTGAAGGACTAGCGGGAGCCCAGAGTGAGCAGTTCTTC,CASSEGLAGAQSEQFF
medium-sized,NA,16,TRBJ1-1,TRBV9,TGTGCCAGCAGCGTAGCCAGGGACCCCATGAACACTGAAGCTTTCTTT,CASSVARDPMNTEAFF
NA,TRBD2,15,TRBJ2-5,TRBV6-1,TGTGCCAGCAGTGAACTAGCGGGGGGGCCGGAGACCCAGTACTTC,CASSELAGGPETQYF
NA,NA,16,TRBJ2-2,TRBV28,TGTGCCAGCAGTTTACGTGGCGGCCCGAACACCGGGGAGCTGTTTTTT,CASSLRGGPNTGELFF
few,NA,12,TRBJ2-2,TRBV27,TGTGCCAGCAGTTCCCTCGGCGGGGAGCTGTTTTTT,CASSSLGGELFF
medium-sized,NA,14,TRBJ2-6,TRBV7-2,TGTGCCCACCTTCGGGCTGGTGGGGCCAACGTCCTGACTTTC,CAHLRAGGANVLTF
NA,NA,13,TRBJ1-2,TRBV28,TGTGCCAGCAGGGGCGACACAGCCTATGGCTACACCTTC,CASRGDTAYGYTF
medium-sized,NA,16,TRBJ2-1,TRBV5-6,TGTGCCAGCAGCTTGGCCGGGGTAGTTCTTTCGGATGAGCAGTTCTTC,CASSLAGVVLSDEQFF
NA,TRBD1,15,TRBJ2-5,TRBV10-3,TGTGCCATCAGTGAGCGGGACAGCGACGTGGAGACCCAGTACTTC,CAISERDSDVETQYF
NA,TRBD2,18,TRBJ2-5,TRBV5-1,TGCGCCAGCTCCTGGACTAGCGGGGGGGCGTTGGGCCAAGAGACCCAGTACTTC,CASSWTSGGALGQETQYF
NA,NA,14,TRBJ2-1,TRBV7-9,TGTGCCAGCAGCTCAACTAGCTTATACAATGAGCAGTTCTTC,CASSSTSLYNEQFF
NA,NA,14,TRBJ2-1,TRBV24-1,TGTGCCACCAGTGATTTGGACTCAGCGAATGAGCAGTTCTTC,CATSDLDSANEQFF
NA,NA,14,TRBJ2-7,TRBV28,TGTGCCAGCAGTTTAGAACAGTTCGGGTACGAGCAGTACTTC,CASSLEQFGYEQYF
NA,TRBD2,18,TRBJ2-3,TRBV28,TGTGCCAGCAGTTTGAATAGGGCTAGCGGGGGGTTCACAGATACGCAGTATTTT,CASSLNRASGGFTDTQYF
NA,TRBD2,15,TRBJ2-3,TRBV6-1,TGTGCCAGCAGTGAACTAGCGGGGGGGCCAGATACGCAGTATTTT,CASSELAGGPDTQYF
NA,NA,14,TRBJ2-3,TRBV28,TGTGCCAGCAGTTTATATGGCTCCCCACGCACGCAGTATTTT,CASSLYGSPRTQYF
few,NA,16,TRBJ1-6,TRBV2,TGTGCCAGCAGCCGCTTGGGCCCGACCGCACGCGCACCCCTCCACTTT,CASSRLGPTARAPLHF
NA,NA,15,TRBJ1-2,TRBV6-5,TGTGCCAGCAGCGCCACGGGTCCGGCGGGCTATGGCTACACCTTC,CASSATGPAGYGYTF
NA,TRBD1,15,TRBJ2-7,TRBV4-1,TGCGCCAGCAGCCAAGCGGACAGGGAATACTACGAGCAGTACTTC,CASSQADREYYEQYF
NA,NA,14,TRBJ1-4,TRBV7-8,TGTGCCAGCACAGAGACAAGTGCTAATGAAAAACTGTTTTTT,CASTETSANEKLFF
NA,NA,16,TRBJ2-7,TRBV21-1,TGTGCCAGCAGCAAATTCCGGGACAGCAGCTCCTACGAGCAGTACTTC,CASSKFRDSSSYEQYF
once,NA,14,TRBJ2-1,TRBV11-1,TGTGCCAGCAGCTTAGACAACCAGGGAAGGACTCAGTTCTTC,CASSLDNQGRTQFF